The TCR beta chain under discussion was sequenced for a study of CD8+CD57+ T cells in acquired aplastic anemia. About the study: The study obtained an average of around 3.1 ug of DNA from sorted CD4+ and CD8+ cells. Healthy donors gave approximately 10 million reads on average for CD4+ cells.

This clonotype was picked up many times. Its target is unknown. According to the study, genomic DNA was the template for TCR beta VDJ and CDR3 profiling. Each CDR3 protein is one row after TCRdb ran MiXCR on the reads. This sample has about 210,000 distinct CDR3 sequences; 60% to 65% occur once, and the top ten carry less than 30%. Looked up from germline, CDR1 is SGHTS and CDR2 is YDEGEE. Losses at the gene ends were 3 bases for V and 5 bases for J; bases not matched to a gene: 13. The CDR3 length is 16 residues. General study findings and limits: CD8+ Simpson's diversity showed no significant patient-control difference. Found in both controls and patients were 25 to 35 CD8+ CDR3 sequences.

The sequenced sample consisted of sorted CD4+, CD8+, or CD8+CD57+ T cells (not recorded which) from PBMCs. The TCR originated in a human donor in good health. The rearrangement uses TRBV5-8 and TRBJ2-7; 8 nucleotides match TRBD2. The CDR3 DNA reads as TGTGCCAGCAGCTACGGGGCGGGGGGACCCCCGGACGAGCAGTACTTC. Amino acids: CASSYGAGGPPDEQYF.